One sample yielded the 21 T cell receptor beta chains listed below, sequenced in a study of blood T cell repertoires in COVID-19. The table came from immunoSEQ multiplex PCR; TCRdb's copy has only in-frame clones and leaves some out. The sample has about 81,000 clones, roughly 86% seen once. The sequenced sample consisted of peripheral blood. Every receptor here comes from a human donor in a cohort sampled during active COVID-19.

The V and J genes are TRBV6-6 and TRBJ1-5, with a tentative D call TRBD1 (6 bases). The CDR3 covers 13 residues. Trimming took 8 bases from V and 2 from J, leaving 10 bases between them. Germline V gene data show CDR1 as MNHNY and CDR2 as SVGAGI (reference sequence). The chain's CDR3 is CASSGGRNQPQHF. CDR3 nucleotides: TGTGCCAGCTCCGGGGGGCGCAATCAGCCCCAGCATTTT.

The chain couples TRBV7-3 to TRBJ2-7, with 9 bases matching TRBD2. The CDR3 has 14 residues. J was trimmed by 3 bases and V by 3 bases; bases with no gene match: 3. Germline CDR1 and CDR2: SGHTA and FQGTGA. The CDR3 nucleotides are TGTGCCAGCAGCTTTACAGCGGGGGGCTACGAGCAGTACTTC. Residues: CASSFTAGGYEQYF.

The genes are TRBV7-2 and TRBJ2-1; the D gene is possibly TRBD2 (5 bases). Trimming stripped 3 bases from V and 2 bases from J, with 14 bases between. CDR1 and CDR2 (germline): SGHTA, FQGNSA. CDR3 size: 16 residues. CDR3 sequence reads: CASSFRTYLPYNEQFF. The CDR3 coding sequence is TGTGCCAGCAGCTTTCGGACTTATCTGCCCTACAATGAGCAGTTCTTC.

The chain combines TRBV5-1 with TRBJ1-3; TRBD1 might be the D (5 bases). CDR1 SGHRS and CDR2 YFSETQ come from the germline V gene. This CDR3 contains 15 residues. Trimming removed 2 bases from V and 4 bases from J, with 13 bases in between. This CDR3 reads CASSLQGAEGNTIYF. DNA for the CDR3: TGCGCCAGCAGCTTACAAGGGGCAGAAGGAAACACCATATATTTT.

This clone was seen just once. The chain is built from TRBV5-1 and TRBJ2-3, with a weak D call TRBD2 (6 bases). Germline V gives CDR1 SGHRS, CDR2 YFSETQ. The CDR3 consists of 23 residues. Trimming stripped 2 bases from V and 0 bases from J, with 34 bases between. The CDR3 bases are TGCGCCAGCAGCTTTATTGGCACTCAGCGACTAGGACGGGGCAAGACTAGCACAGATACGCAGTATTTT. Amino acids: CASSFIGTQRLGRGKTSTDTQYF.

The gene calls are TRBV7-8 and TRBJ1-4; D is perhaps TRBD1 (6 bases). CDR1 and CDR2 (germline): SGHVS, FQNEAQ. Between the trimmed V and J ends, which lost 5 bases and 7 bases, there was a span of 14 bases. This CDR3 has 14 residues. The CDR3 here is CASSPRQVAEKLFF. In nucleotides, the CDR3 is TGTGCCAGCAGCCCTCGACAGGTCGCTGAAAAACTGTTTTTT.

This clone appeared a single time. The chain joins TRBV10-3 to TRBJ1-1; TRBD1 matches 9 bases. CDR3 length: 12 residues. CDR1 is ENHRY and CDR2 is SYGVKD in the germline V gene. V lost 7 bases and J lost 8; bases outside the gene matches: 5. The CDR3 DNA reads TGTGCCATCATGCGAACAGGGGGCGAAGCTTTCTTT. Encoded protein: CAIMRTGGEAFF.

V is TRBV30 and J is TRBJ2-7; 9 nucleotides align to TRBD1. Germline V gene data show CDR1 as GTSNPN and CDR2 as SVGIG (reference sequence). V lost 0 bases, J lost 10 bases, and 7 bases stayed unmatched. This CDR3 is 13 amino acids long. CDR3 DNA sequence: TGTGCCTGGAGTGTAGCTCGACAGGGGGGACAGTACTTC. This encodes CAWSVARQGGQYF. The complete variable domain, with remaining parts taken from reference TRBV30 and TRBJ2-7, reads SQTIHQWPATLVQPVGSPLSLECTVEGTSNPNLYWYRQAAGRGLQLLFYSVGIGQISSEVPQNLSASRPQDRQFILSSKKLLLSDSGFYLCAWSVARQGGQYFGPGTRLTVT.

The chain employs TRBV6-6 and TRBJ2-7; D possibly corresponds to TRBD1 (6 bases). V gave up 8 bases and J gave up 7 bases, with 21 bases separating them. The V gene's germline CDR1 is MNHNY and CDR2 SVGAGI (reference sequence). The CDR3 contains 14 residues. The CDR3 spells CASSSGDQKDEQYF. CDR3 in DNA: TGTGCCAGCTCTTCAGGGGACCAAAAGGATGAGCAGTACTTC.

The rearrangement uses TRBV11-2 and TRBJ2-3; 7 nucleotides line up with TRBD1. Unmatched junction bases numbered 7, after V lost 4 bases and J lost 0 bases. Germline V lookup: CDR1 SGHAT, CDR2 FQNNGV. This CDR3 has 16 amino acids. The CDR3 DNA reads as TGTGCCAGCAGCTCGACCGGACAGGCGAGCACAGATACGCAGTATTTT. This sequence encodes CASSSTGQASTDTQYF.

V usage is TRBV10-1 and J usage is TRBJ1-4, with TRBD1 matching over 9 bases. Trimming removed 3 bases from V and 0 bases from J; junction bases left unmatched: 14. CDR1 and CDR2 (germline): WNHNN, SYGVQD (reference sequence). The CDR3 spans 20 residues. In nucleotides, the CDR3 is TGCGCCAGCAGTGATATCCCCGGGACAGGGCGATCTGCAACTAATGAAAAACTGTTTTTT. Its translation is CASSDIPGTGRSATNEKLFF.

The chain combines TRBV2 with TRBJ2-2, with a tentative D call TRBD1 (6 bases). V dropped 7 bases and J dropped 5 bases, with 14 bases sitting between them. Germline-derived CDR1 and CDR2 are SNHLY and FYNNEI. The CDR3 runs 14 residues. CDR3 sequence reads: CASKEGVGTGELFF. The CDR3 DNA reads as TGTGCCAGCAAAGAGGGGGTAGGGACCGGGGAGCTGTTTTTT.

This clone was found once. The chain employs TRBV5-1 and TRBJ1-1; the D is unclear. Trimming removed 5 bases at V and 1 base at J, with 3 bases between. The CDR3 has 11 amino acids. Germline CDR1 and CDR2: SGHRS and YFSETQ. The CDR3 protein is CASRQNTEAFF. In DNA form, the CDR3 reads TGCGCCAGCAGACAGAACACTGAAGCTTTCTTT.

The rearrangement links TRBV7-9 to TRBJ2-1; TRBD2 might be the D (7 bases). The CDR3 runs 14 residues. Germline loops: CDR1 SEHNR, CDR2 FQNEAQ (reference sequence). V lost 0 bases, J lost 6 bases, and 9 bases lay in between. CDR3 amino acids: CASSLAGGPNEQFF. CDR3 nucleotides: TGTGCCAGCAGCTTAGCGGGGGGGCCCAATGAGCAGTTCTTC.

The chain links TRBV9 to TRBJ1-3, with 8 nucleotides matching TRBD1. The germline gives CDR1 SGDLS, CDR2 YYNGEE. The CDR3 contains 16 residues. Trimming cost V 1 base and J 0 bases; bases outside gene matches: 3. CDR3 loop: CASSVLDRGSGNTIYF. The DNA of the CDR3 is TGTGCCAGCAGCGTACTAGACAGGGGCTCTGGAAACACCATATATTTT.

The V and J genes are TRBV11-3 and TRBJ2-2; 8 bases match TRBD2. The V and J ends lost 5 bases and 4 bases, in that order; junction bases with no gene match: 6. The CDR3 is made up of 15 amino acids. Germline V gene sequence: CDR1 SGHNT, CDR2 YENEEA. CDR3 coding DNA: TGTGCCAGCAGCCGTCTAGCGGGCGGCACCGGGGAGCTGTTTTTT. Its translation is CASSRLAGGTGELFF.

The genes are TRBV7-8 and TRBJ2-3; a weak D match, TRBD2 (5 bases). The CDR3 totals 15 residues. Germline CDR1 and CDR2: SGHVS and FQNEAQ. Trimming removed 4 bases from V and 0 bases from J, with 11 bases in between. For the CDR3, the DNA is TGTGCCAGCAGCTCCCTGTCGGGGAGCACAGATACGCAGTATTTT. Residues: CASSSLSGSTDTQYF. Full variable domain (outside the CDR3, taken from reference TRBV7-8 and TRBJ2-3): GAGVSQSPRYKVAKRGQDVALRCDPISGHVSLFWYQQALGQGPEFLTYFQNEAQLDKSGLPSDRFFAERPEGSVSTLKIQRTQQEDSAVYLCASSSLSGSTDTQYFGPGTRLTVL.

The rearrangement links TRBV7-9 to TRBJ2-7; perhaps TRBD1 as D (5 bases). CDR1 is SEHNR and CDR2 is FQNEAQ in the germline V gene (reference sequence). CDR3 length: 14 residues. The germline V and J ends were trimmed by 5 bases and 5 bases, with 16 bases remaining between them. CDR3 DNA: TGTGCCAGCAGCCCCCAGGGTAACCCTCACGAGCAGTACTTC. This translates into CASSPQGNPHEQYF.

The CDR3 DNA follows: TGTGCCAGCAGTCAGGACAGGGGATCCGCTGAAGCTTTCTTT. Translated, it gives CASSQDRGSAEAFF. The genes are TRBV27 and TRBJ1-1; 9 nucleotides line up with TRBD1. Germline values: CDR1 MNHEY, CDR2 SMNVEV (reference sequence). With V trimmed by 5 bases and J by 6 bases, 7 bases remained unmatched. This CDR3 spans 14 amino acids.

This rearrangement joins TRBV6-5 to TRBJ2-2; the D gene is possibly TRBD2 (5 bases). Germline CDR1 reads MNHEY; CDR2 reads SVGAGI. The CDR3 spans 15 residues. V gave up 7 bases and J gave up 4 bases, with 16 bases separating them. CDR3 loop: CASTPDGVGTGELFF. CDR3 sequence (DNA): TGTGCCAGCACCCCGGACGGGGTAGGCACCGGGGAGCTGTTTTTT.

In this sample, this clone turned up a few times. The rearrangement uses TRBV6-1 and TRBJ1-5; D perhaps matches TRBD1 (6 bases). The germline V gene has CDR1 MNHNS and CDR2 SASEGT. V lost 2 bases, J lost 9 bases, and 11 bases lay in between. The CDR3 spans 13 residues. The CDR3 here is CASSEMGARPQHF. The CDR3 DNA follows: TGTGCCAGCAGTGAAATGGGGGCGCGGCCCCAGCATTTT.